The 26 T cell receptor beta chains listed next were all sequenced from one sample in a study of CD8+ T cells in alopecia areata. Treatment noted: oral pan-JAK inhibitor, 5-10 mg twice daily. It was cDNA, reverse transcribed from extracted RNA, that served as the sequencing template. Clones were sequenced by immunoSEQ multiplex PCR, and TCRdb holds only the in-frame ones, with some missing. The profile covers 200,000 or so clones, with more than 45% appearing a single time and 5.5% taken by the ten largest. Here the sequenced sample was CD4+ T cells sorted from blood, taken at week 24, from a patient treated with tofacitinib. Every receptor here comes from a human donor with alopecia areata.

This chain links TRBV5-1 with TRBJ2-7; weak D call: TRBD2 (6 bases). The CDR3 has 14 amino acids. The V end lost 0 bases, the J end lost 2 bases, and 9 bases lay between the germline ends. Germline lookup yields CDR1 SGHRS and CDR2 YFSETQ. CDR3 nucleotides: TGCGCCAGCAGCTTGGTGCGGGGCCCCTACGAGCAGTACTTC. Protein product: CASSLVRGPYEQYF.

The J gene is TRBJ2-1, the V gene TRBV9; TRBD2 matches at 9 bases. After removal of 4 bases from V and 9 bases from J, the junction contained 5 bases not matched to a gene. Germline V gene sequence: CDR1 SGDLS, CDR2 YYNGEE. The CDR3 consists of 13 residues. The chain's CDR3 is CASSISGGGEQFF. The DNA for the CDR3 is TGTGCCAGCAGCATTAGCGGGGGAGGTGAGCAGTTCTTC.

This chain links TRBV28 with TRBJ1-1, with 7 nucleotides matching TRBD1. The V gene end was trimmed by 2 bases and the J gene end by 4 bases; junction bases not matched to a gene: 7. This CDR3 region has 15 residues. In germline, CDR1 is MDHEN, CDR2 SYDVKM. CDR3 residues: CASSLETGFFTEAFF. The DNA of the CDR3 is TGTGCCAGCAGTTTAGAGACAGGGTTTTTCACTGAAGCTTTCTTT.

This clone was observed a few times. In DNA, the CDR3 is TGTGCCAGCAGCCTAGGACAGGGGGTTTATGGCTACACCTTC. It codes for CASSLGQGVYGYTF. This rearrangement joins TRBV28 to TRBJ1-2; 10 nucleotides match TRBD1. The CDR3 has 14 amino acids. The germline V gene encodes CDR1 MDHEN and CDR2 SYDVKM. V lost 6 bases, J lost 5 bases, and 6 bases stayed unmatched.

V gene TRBV27 combines with J gene TRBJ1-2; D is perhaps TRBD1 (5 bases). The CDR3 runs 16 residues. Trimming left V 2 bases short and J 3 bases short, with 16 bases between. Germline lookup yields CDR1 MNHEY and CDR2 SMNVEV (reference sequence). The CDR3 DNA follows: TGTGCCAGCAGTTTAGCAGGTGGGATGACAGACTATGGCTACACCTTC. Translating gives CASSLAGGMTDYGYTF.

The rearrangement links TRBV7-9 to TRBJ2-7, with D possibly matching TRBD1 (6 bases). Germline V CDR1 and CDR2: SEHNR, FQNEAQ (reference sequence). CDR3 length equals 19 residues. The V gene lost 1 base and the J gene lost 5 bases, with 27 bases spanning the gap. The CDR3 loop is CASSLGPPAPRGLGDEQYF. CDR3 nucleotides: TGTGCCAGCAGCTTAGGTCCCCCGGCGCCCAGGGGTCTCGGGGACGAGCAGTACTTC.

V usage is TRBV7-6 and J usage is TRBJ1-5, with TRBD1 matching 7 bases. The V and J ends lost 5 bases and 4 bases, in that order; junction bases with no gene match: 2. CDR3 length equals 13 residues. Per the germline V gene, CDR1 is SGHVS and CDR2 is FNYEAQ. CDR3 residues: CASSIRGNQPQHF. In DNA, the CDR3 is TGTGCCAGCAGCATCAGGGGGAATCAGCCCCAGCATTTT.

This chain connects TRBV2 to TRBJ2-2; TRBD2 matches 8 bases. CDR3 length: 15 amino acids. Germline assignment: CDR1 SNHLY and CDR2 FYNNEI. J lost 5 bases, V lost 8 bases, and 10 bases had no gene match. CDR3 DNA: TGTGCCAGCCGAAACCTAGCGGGTTGGACCGGGGAGCTGTTTTTT. Translation: CASRNLAGWTGELFF.

Only a few counts were recorded for this clone. An end of the junction differs from the germline gene, which may be a read error. V and J are TRBV7-3 and TRBJ2-1; possible D gene TRBD2, 6 bases. The CDR3 loop spans 15 amino acids. Per germline, CDR1 SGHTA and CDR2 FQGTGA. The CDR3 loop reads CASCFEAGLYNEQFF. CDR3 coding DNA: TGTGCCAGCTGCTTCGAAGCGGGCCTTTACAATGAGCAGTTCTTC.

J is TRBJ1-1 and V is TRBV9; D unresolved. The CDR3 spans 15 residues. The germline CDR1 and CDR2 sequences are SGDLS and YYNGEE. V dropped 3 bases and J dropped 3 bases, with 15 bases sitting between them. CDR3 DNA sequence: TGTGCCAGCAGCGAGAGCGGATGGGCGTACACTGAAGCTTTCTTT. Residues: CASSESGWAYTEAFF.

The rearrangement joins TRBV30 to TRBJ2-3, with D hard to call. The germline V gene has CDR1 GTSNPN and CDR2 SVGIG (reference sequence). Trimming stripped 0 bases from V and 6 bases from J, with 7 bases between. This CDR3 contains 12 residues. The CDR3 DNA reads TGTGCCTGGAGTGTACAATCGGATACGCAGTATTTT. Its protein product is CAWSVQSDTQYF.

This clone was seen only a few times. The chain employs TRBV29-1 and TRBJ2-1; TRBD1 agrees at 7 bases. V was clipped by 0 bases and J by 4 bases; unmatched bases: 6. The CDR3 loop spans 15 amino acids. Germline lookup yields CDR1 SQVTM and CDR2 ANQGSEA. CDR3 DNA sequence: TGCAGCGTTGAAGATCTACAGGGGAATTACAATGAGCAGTTCTTC. Its protein product is CSVEDLQGNYNEQFF.

This chain uses TRBV6-5 with TRBJ1-2; D unclear. The CDR3 totals 13 residues. Deletions cut 2 bases from V and 6 bases from J, with 10 bases between. Germline-derived CDR1 and CDR2 are MNHEY and SVGAGI. The CDR3 spells CASSYNPSHGYTF. For the CDR3, the DNA is TGTGCCAGCAGTTACAATCCCAGCCATGGCTACACCTTC.

The genes are TRBV6-5 and TRBJ1-1, with D hard to call. CDR1 and CDR2 (germline): MNHEY, SVGAGI. This CDR3 contains 15 residues. V lost 4 bases and J 1 base, leaving 13 bases between the germline ends. The CDR3 reads CASSFHGVGNTEAFF. CDR3 DNA sequence: TGTGCCAGCAGTTTCCACGGGGTAGGGAACACTGAAGCTTTCTTT.

This chain links TRBV7-2 with TRBJ1-2; 11 bases fit TRBD1. J gave up 5 bases and V 3 bases, and 2 bases lay outside the gene matches. The CDR3 has 14 residues. Per germline, CDR1 SGHTA and CDR2 FQGNSA. The CDR3 here is CASSFGQGAYGYTF. In DNA form, the CDR3 reads TGTGCCAGCAGCTTCGGACAGGGGGCTTATGGCTACACCTTC.

The chain joins TRBV15 to TRBJ2-3, with D tentatively TRBD2 (5 bases). Trimming pared 3 bases from V and 2 bases from J, leaving 9 bases between. Germline assignment: CDR1 LNHNV and CDR2 YYDKDF (reference sequence). The CDR3 has 14 amino acids. The CDR3 spells CATSREAATDTQYF. DNA of the CDR3: TGTGCCACCAGCAGGGAGGCAGCCACAGATACGCAGTATTTT.

Note on this clone: This sample includes further DNA sequences coding for the same CDR3. This sequence joins TRBV10-3 and TRBJ2-3, with no clear D. Between the trimmed V and J ends, which lost 0 bases and 6 bases, there was a span of 4 bases. Germline CDR1 ENHRY, CDR2 SYGVKD. The CDR3 runs to 12 residues. CDR3 sequence: CAISESLDTQYF. The CDR3, as DNA: TGTGCCATCAGTGAGTCTCTGGATACGCAGTATTTT.

The chain combines TRBV4-3 with TRBJ2-5, with a tentative D call TRBD2 (6 bases). This CDR3 has 15 amino acids. Germline V lookup: CDR1 LGHNA, CDR2 YSLEER. The germline V and J ends were trimmed by 2 bases and 5 bases, with 15 bases remaining between them. CDR3 bases: TGCGCCAGCAGCCAAAGTCTCCTAGCGCGGGAGACCCAGTACTTC. Protein sequence: CASSQSLLARETQYF.

This clone was seen only a few times. The chain is built from TRBV4-1 and TRBJ1-2; D is ambiguous. CDR1 and CDR2 from the germline V gene are MGHRA and YSYEKL. V lost 5 bases to trimming and J lost 4 bases, with 11 bases between them. The CDR3 has 13 residues. The CDR3 protein is CASSSRSFYGYTF. CDR3 nucleotides: TGCGCCAGCAGCTCCAGGAGCTTCTATGGCTACACCTTC.

The chain combines TRBV5-4 with TRBJ1-5; D not certain. The CDR3 totals 16 residues. CDR1 and CDR2 (germline): SGHNT, YYREEE (reference sequence). Trimming took off 4 bases at V and 0 bases at J, with 14 bases between the two ends. CDR3 DNA sequence: TGTGCCAGCAGCCATGGAGACATCCATAGCAATCAGCCCCAGCATTTT. Protein product: CASSHGDIHSNQPQHF.

V gene TRBV29-1 combines with J gene TRBJ2-7; 7 bases match TRBD1. Germline trimming cut 6 bases from V and 2 bases from J; bases unmatched to any gene: 7. The CDR3 totals 13 residues. Germline-derived CDR1 and CDR2 are SQVTM and ANQGSEA. This CDR3 is CSVNTGDPYEQYF. As DNA, the CDR3 is TGCAGCGTGAATACAGGGGATCCCTACGAGCAGTACTTC.

This clone was recorded a few times. The chain combines TRBV11-2 with TRBJ1-1; D perhaps matches TRBD1 (6 bases). Germline values: CDR1 SGHAT, CDR2 FQNNGV. The V end was cut by 4 bases, the J end by 1 base, with 16 bases between. This CDR3 has 16 residues. This chain's CDR3 is CASSSSNPGENTEAFF. In DNA, the CDR3 is TGTGCCAGCAGCTCGTCGAACCCAGGGGAGAACACTGAAGCTTTCTTT.

V is TRBV7-9 and J is TRBJ2-5, with TRBD2 identical over 9 bases. CDR1 is SEHNR, CDR2 FQNEAQ, per germline (reference sequence). V lost 0 bases, J lost 5 bases, and 4 bases stayed unmatched. This CDR3 is built from 15 residues. CDR3 coding DNA: TGTGCCAGCAGCTTAGCGCTTGCGGGAGGGGAGACCCAGTACTTC. It specifies CASSLALAGGETQYF.

The chain recombines TRBV7-9 with TRBJ2-1; TRBD2 matches 13 bases. The CDR3 has 16 residues. Germline V gene data show CDR1 as SEHNR and CDR2 as FQNEAQ (reference sequence). V shed 1 base and J 7 bases; nucleotides not matched to a gene: 4. The chain's CDR3 is CASSLGAGLAGNEQFF. CDR3 nucleotides: TGTGCCAGCAGCTTAGGGGCGGGACTAGCGGGGAATGAGCAGTTCTTC.

With respect to this clone: The sample carries other DNA sequences with the same CDR3. V usage is TRBV20-1 and J usage is TRBJ2-5; D unresolved. V lost 0 bases, J lost 5 bases, and 4 bases lay in between. Looked up from germline, CDR1 is DFQATT and CDR2 is SNEGSKA (reference sequence). The length of the CDR3 is 11 residues. The CDR3 nucleotides read TGCAGTGCTAGAGATCTCGAGACCCAGTACTTC. Protein sequence: CSARDLETQYF.

The J gene is TRBJ2-3, the V gene TRBV29-1, with no clear D. Trimming removed 2 bases at V and 0 bases at J, with 6 bases between. The CDR3 loop spans 13 amino acids. The V gene's germline CDR1 is SQVTM and CDR2 ANQGSEA. This CDR3 reads CSVEISSTDTQYF. The CDR3 DNA sequence: TGCAGCGTTGAAATCTCTAGCACAGATACGCAGTATTTT.